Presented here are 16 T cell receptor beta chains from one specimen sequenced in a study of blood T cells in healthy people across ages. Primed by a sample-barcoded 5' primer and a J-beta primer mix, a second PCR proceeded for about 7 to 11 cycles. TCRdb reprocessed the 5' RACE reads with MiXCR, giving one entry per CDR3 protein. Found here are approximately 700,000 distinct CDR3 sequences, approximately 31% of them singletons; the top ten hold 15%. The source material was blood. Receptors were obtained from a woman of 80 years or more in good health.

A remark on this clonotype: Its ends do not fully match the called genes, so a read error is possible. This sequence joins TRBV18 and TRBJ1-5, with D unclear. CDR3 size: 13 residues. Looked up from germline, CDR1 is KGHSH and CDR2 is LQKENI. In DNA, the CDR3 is TGTGCCAGCGCACCGGTAGAAGGTCAGCCCCAGCATTTT. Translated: CASAPVEGQPQHF.

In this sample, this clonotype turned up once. This chain's CDR3 is CSATRGGLRTDTQYF. DNA for the CDR3: TGCAGTGCTACGCGGGGGGGCCTTCGAACAGATACGCAGTATTTT. The chain employs TRBV20-1 and TRBJ2-3; 9 bases map to TRBD2. Losses at the gene ends were 4 bases for V and 3 bases for J; bases not matched to a gene: 8. Germline CDR1 and CDR2: DFQATT and SNEGSKA (reference sequence). The CDR3 sequence is 15 residues long.

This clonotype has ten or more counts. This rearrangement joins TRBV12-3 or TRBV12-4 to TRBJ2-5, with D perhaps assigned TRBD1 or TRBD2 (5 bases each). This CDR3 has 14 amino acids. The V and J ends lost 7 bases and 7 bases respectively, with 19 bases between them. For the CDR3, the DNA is TGTGCCAGCACCCCCGATGGGGGTAGCGCGACCCAGTACTTC. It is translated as CASTPDGGSATQYF.

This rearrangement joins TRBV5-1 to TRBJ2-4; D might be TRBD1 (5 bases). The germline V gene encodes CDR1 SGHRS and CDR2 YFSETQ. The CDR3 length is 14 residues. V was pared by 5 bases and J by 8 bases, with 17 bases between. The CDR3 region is CASSSRTNADIQYF. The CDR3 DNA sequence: TGCGCCAGCAGTTCAAGGACAAACGCGGACATTCAGTACTTC.

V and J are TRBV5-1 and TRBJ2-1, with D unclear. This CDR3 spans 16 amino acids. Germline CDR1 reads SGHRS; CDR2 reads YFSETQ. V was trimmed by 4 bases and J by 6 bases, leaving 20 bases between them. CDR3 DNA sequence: TGCGCCAGCAGCCTTCCTGATCATTGCTCGGCCAATGAGCAGTTCTTC. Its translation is CASSLPDHCSANEQFF.

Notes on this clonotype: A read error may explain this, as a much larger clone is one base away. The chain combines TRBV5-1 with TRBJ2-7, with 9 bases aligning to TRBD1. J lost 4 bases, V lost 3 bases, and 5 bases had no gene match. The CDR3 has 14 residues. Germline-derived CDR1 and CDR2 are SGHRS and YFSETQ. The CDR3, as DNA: TGCGCCAGCAGCTGGACGGGACAGGGATACGAGCAGTACTTC. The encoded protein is CASSWTGQGYEQYF.

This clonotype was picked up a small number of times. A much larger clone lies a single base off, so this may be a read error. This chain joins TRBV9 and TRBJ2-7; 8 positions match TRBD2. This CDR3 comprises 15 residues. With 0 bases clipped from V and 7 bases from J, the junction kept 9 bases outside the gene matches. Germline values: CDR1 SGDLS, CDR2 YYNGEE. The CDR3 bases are TGTGCCAGCAGCGTAGCGGGTAGCGGGGACGATGAGCAGTACTTC. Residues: CASSVAGSGDDEQYF.

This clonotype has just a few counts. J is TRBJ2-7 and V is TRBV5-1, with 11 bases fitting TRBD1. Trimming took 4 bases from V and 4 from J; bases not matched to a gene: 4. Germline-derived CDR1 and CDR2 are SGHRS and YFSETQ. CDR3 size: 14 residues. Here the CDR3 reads CASSGTGGGYEQYF. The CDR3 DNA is TGCGCCAGCAGCGGGACAGGGGGAGGGTACGAGCAGTACTTC.

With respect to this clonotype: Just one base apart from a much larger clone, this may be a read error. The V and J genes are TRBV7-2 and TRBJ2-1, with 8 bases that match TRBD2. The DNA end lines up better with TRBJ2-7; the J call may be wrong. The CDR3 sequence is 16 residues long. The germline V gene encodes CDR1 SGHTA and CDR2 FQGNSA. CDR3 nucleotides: TGTGCCAGCAGCACTATAGCGGGGTTATTCTACAATGAGCAGTACTTC. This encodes CASSTIAGLFYNEQYF.

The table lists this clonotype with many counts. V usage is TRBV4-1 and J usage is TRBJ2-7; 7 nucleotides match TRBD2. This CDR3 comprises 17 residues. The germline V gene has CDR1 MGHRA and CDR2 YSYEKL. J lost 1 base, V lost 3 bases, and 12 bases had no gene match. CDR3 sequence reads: CASSQKGIGGSSYEQYF. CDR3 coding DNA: TGCGCCAGCAGCCAGAAGGGTATCGGGGGGAGTTCCTACGAGCAGTACTTC.

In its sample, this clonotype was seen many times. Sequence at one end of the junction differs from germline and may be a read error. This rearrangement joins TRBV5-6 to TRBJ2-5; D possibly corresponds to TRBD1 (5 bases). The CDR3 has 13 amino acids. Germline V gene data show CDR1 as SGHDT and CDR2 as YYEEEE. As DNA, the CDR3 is TGTGCCAGCAGTTTGGACAAATCAAAGACCCAGTACTTC. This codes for CASSLDKSKTQYF.

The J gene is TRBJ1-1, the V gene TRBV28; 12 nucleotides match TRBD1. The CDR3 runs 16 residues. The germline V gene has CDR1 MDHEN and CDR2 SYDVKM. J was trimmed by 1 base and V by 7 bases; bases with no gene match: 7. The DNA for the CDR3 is TGTGCCAGCAAACGGGACAGGGGGCTAGGGAACACTGAAGCTTTCTTT. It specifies CASKRDRGLGNTEAFF. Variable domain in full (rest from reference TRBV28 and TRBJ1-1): DVKVTQSSRYLVKRTGEKVFLECVQDMDHENMFWYRQDPGLGLRLIYFSYDVKMKEKGDIPEGYSVSREKKERFSLILESASTNQTSMYLCASKRDRGLGNTEAFFGQGTRLTVV.

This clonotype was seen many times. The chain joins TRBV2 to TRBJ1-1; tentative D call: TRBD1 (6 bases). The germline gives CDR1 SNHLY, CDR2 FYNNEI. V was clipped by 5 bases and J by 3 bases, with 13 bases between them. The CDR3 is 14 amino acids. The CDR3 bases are TGTGCCAGCAGTTACTCCAGGGGACACACTGAAGCTTTCTTT. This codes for CASSYSRGHTEAFF.

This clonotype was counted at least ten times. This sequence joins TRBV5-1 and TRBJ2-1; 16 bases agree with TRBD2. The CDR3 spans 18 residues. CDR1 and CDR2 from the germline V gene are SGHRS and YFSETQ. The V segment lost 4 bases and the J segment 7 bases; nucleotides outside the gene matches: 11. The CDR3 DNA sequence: TGCGCCAGCAGCACCGGGACTAGCGGGGGGGCCCTTGGGAATGAGCAGTTCTTC. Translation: CASSTGTSGGALGNEQFF.

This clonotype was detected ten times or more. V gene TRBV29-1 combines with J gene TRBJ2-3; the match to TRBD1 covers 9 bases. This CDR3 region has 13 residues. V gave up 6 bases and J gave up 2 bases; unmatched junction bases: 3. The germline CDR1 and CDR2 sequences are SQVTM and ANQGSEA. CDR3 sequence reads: CSVGTGITDTQYF. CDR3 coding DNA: TGCAGCGTCGGGACAGGGATCACAGATACGCAGTATTTT.

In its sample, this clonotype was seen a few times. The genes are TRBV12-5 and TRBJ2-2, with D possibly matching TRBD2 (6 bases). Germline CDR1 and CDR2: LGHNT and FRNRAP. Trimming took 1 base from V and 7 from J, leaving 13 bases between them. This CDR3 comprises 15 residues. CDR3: CASGLALRGSGELFF. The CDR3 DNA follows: TGTGCTAGTGGTTTGGCCTTGCGGGGTAGCGGGGAGCTGTTTTTT.